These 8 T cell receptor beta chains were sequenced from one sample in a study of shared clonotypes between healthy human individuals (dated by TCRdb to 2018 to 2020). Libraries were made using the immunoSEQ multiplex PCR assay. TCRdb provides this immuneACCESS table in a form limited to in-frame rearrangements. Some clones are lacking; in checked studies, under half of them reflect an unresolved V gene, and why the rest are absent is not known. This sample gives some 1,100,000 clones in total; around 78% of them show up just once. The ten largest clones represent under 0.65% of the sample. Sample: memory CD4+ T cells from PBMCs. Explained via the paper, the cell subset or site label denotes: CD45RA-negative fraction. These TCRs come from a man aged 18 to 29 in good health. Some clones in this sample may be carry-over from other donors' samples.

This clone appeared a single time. The CDR3 DNA reads as TGTGCCGCAGGAGGACTTGAAGCTTTCTTT. Translation: CAAGGLEAFF. The chain links TRBV7-3 to TRBJ1-1; D unresolved. The germline gives CDR1 SGHTA, CDR2 FQGTGA. This CDR3 region has 10 residues. Trimming stripped 11 bases from V and 7 bases from J, with 11 bases between. The full variable domain, rest sourced from reference TRBV7-3 and TRBJ1-1, is GAGVSQTPSNKVTEKGKYVELRCDPISGHTALYWYRQSLGQGPEFLIYFQGTGAADDSGLPNDRFFAVRPEGSVSTLKIQRTERGDSAVYLCAAGGLEAFFGQGTRLTVV.

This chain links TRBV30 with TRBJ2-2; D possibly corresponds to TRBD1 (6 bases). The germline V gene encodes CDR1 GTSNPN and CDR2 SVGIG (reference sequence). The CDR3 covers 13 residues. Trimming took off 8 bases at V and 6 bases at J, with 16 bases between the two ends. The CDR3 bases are TGTGCCAAACAGGGAGCTGGTGCCGGGGAGCTGTTTTTT. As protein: CAKQGAGAGELFF.

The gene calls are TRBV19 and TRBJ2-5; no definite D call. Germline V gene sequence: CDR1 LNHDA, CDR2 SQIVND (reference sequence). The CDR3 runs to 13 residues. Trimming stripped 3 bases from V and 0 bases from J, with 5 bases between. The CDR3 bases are TGTGCCAGTAGTATCGGGTACCAAGAGACCCAGTACTTC. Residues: CASSIGYQETQYF.

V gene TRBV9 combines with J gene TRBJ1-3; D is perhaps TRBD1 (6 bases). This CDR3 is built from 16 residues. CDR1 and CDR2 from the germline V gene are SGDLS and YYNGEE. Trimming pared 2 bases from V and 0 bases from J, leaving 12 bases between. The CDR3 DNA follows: TGTGCCAGCAGCGTCAACCAGGGGAACTCTGGAAACACCATATATTTT. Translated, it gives CASSVNQGNSGNTIYF.

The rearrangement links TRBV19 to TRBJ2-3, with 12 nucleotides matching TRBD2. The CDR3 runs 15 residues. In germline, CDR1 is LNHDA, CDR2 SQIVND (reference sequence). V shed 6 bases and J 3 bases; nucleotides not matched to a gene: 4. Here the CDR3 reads CASRTSGRRTDTQYF. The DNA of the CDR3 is TGTGCCAGTAGAACTAGCGGGAGGCGTACAGATACGCAGTATTTT. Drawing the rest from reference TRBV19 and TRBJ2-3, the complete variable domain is DGGITQSPKYLFRKEGQNVTLSCEQNLNHDAMYWYRQDPGQGLRLIYYSQIVNDFQKGDIAEGYSVSREKKESFPLTVTSAQKNPTAFYLCASRTSGRRTDTQYFGPGTRLTVL.

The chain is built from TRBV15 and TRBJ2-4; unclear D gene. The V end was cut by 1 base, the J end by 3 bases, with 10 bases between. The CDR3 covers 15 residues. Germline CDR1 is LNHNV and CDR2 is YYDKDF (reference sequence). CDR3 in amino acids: CATSRGKLLKNIQYF. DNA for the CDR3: TGTGCCACCAGCAGAGGGAAGCTCCTCAAAAACATTCAGTACTTC.

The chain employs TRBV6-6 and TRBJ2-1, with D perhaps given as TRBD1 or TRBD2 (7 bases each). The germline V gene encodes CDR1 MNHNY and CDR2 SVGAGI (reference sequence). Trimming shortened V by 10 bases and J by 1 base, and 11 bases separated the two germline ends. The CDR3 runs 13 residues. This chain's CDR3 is CATRGGSYNEQFF. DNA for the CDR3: TGTGCCACCAGGGGGGGATCCTACAATGAGCAGTTCTTC.

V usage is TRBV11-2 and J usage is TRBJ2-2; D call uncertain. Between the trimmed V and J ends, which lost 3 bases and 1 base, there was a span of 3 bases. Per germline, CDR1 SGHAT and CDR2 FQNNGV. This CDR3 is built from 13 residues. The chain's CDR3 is CASSFLNTGELFF. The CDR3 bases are TGTGCCAGCAGCTTCTTGAACACCGGGGAGCTGTTTTTT.